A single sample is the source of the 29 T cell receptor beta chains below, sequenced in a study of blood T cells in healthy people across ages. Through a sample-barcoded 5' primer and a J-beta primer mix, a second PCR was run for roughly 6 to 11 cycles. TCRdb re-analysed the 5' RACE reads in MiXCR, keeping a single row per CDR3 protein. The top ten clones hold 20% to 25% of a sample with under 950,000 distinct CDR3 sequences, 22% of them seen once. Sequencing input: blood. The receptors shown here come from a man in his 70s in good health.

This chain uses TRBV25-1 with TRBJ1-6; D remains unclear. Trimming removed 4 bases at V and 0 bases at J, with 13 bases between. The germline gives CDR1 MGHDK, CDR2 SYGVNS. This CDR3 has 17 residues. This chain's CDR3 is CASSGPRGSSYNSPLHF. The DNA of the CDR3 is TGTGCCAGCAGTGGACCTCGGGGAAGCTCCTATAATTCACCCCTCCACTTT.

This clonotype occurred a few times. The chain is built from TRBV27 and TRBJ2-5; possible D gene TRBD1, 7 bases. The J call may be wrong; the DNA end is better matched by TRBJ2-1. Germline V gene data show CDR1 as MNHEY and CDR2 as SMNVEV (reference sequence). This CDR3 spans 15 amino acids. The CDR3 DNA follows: TGTGCCAGCAGTGCGAGACAGGGCGCGGGGAATGAGCAGTTCTTC. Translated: CASSARQGAGNEQFF.

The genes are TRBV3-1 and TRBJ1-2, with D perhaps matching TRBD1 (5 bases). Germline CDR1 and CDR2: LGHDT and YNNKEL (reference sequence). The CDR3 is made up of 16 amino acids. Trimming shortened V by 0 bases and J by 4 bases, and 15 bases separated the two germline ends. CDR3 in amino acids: CASSQDLPGLSYGYTF. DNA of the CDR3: TGTGCCAGCAGCCAAGATCTGCCAGGGCTGAGCTATGGCTACACCTTC.

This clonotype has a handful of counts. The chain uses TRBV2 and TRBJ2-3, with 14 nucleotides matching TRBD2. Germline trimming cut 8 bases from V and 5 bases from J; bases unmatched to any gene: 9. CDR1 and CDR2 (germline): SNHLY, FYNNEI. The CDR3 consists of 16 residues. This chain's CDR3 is CASGPGTSGSGDTQYF. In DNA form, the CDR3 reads TGTGCCAGCGGCCCCGGGACTAGCGGGAGCGGAGATACGCAGTATTTT.

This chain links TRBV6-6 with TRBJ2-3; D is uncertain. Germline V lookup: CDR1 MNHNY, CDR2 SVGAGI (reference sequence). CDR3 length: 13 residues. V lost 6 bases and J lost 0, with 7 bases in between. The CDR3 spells CASRATSTDTQYF. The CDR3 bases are TGTGCCAGCAGGGCTACCAGCACAGATACGCAGTATTTT.

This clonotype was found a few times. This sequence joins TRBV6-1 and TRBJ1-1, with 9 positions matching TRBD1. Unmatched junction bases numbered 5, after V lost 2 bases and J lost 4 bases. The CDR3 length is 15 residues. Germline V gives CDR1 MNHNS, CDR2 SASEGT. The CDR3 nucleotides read TGTGCCAGCAGTGAATGGGGACAGGGTCTCACTGAAGCTTTCTTT. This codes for CASSEWGQGLTEAFF.

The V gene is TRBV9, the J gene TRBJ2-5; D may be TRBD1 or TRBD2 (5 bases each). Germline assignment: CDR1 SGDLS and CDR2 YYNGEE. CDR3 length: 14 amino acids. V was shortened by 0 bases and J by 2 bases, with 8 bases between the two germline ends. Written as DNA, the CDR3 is TGTGCCAGCAGCGTAGGGTGGGGGCAAGAGACCCAGTACTTC. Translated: CASSVGWGQETQYF.

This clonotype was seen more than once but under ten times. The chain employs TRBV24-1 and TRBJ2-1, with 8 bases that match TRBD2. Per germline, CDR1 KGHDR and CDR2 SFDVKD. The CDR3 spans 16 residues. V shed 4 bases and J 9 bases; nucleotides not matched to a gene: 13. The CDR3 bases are TGTGCCACCAGTGACCTACCTGGGACTAGGGGGGGTGAGCAGTTCTTC. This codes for CATSDLPGTRGGEQFF.

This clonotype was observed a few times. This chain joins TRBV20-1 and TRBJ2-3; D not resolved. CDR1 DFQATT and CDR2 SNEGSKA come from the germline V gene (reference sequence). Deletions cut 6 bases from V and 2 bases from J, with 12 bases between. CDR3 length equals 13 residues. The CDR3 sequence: CSAPSASTDTQYF. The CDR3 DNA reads TGCAGTGCCCCGTCCGCCTCCACAGATACGCAGTATTTT.

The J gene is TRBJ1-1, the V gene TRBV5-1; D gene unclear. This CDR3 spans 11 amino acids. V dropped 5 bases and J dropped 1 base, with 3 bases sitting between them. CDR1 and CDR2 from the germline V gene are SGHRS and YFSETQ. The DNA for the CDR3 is TGCGCCAGCAGGAAGAACACTGAAGCTTTCTTT. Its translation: CASRKNTEAFF.

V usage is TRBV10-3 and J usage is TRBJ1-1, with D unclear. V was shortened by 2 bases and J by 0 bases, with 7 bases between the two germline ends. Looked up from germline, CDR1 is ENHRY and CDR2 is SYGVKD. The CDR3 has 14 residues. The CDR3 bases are TGTGCCATCAGTGAGGCGTCAATGAACACTGAAGCTTTCTTT. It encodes CAISEASMNTEAFF.

CDR3: CASSPKAGGENEQFF. In DNA, the CDR3 is TGTGCCAGCAGCCCTAAGGCCGGGGGAGAAAATGAGCAGTTCTTC. This sequence joins TRBV6-1 and TRBJ2-1; possibly TRBD2 for D (6 bases). The CDR3 spans 15 residues. V lost 6 bases, J lost 7 bases, and 19 bases lay in between. Germline-derived CDR1 and CDR2 are MNHNS and SASEGT.

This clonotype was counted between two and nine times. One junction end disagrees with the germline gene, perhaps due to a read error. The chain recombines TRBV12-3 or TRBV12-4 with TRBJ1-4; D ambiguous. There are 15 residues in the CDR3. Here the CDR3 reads CASSFKAVPGEKLLF. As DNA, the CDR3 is TGTGCCAGCAGTTTTAAGGCAGTCCCCGGTGAAAAACTGCTTTTT.

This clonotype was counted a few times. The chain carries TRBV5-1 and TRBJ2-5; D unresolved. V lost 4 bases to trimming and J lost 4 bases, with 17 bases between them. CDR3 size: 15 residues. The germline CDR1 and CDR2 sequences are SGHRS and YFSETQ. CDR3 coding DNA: TGCGCCAGCAGCCCTTGGGGTACATCTTCAGAGACCCAGTACTTC. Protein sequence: CASSPWGTSSETQYF.

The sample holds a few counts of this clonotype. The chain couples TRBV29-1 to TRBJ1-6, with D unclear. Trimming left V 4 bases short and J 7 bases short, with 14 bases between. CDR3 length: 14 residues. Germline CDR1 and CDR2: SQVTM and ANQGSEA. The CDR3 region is CSVALTSSNSPLHF. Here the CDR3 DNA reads TGCAGCGTTGCGTTGACGTCGTCCAATTCACCCCTCCACTTT.

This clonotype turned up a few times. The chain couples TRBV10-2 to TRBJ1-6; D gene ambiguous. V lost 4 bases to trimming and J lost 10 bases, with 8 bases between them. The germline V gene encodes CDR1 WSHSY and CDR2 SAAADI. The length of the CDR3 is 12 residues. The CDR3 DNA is TGCGCCAGCAGTGTCACGGGCTCACCCCTCCACTTT. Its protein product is CASSVTGSPLHF.

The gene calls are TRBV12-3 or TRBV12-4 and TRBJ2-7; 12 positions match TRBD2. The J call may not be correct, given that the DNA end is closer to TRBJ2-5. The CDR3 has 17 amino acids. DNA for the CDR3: TGTGCCAGCAGTTTGCGTTTTGCTAGCGGGGGGGAAGAGACCCAGTACTTC. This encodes CASSLRFASGGEETQYF.

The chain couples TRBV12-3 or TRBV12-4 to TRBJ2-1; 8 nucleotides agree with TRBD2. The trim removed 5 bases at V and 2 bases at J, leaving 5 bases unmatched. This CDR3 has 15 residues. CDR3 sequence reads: CASSPGTSPYNEQFF. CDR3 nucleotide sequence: TGTGCCAGCAGTCCCGGGACTAGTCCCTACAATGAGCAGTTCTTC.

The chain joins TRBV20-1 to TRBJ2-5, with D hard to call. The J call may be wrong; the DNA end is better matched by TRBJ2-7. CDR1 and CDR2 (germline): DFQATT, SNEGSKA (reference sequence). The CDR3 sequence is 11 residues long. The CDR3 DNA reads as TGCAGTGCTAGACAAGGGTTCGAGCAGTACTTC. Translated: CSARQGFEQYF.

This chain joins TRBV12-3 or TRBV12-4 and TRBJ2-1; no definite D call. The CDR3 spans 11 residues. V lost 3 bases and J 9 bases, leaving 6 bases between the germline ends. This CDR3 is CASSFSGEQFF. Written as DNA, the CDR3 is TGTGCCAGCAGTTTTTCTGGTGAGCAGTTCTTC.

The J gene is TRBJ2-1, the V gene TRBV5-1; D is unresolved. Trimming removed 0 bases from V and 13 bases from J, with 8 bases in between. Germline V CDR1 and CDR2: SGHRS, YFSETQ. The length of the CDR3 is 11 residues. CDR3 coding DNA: TGCGCCAGCAGCTTGGATGGCCCTCAGTTCTTC. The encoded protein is CASSLDGPQFF.

CDR3 sequence (DNA): TGTGCCAGCATTCAGGACAGGGTCTCCTACGAGCAGTACTTC. It specifies CASIQDRVSYEQYF. The chain couples TRBV6-1 to TRBJ2-5; 8 bases map to TRBD1. Matching the DNA end better, TRBJ2-7 makes the J call doubtful. CDR1 and CDR2 (germline): MNHNS, SASEGT. This CDR3 has 14 amino acids.

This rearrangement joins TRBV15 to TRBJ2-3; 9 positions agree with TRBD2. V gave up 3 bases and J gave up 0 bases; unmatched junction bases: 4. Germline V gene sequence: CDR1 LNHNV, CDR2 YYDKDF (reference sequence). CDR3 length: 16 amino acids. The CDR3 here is CATSSGTSRSTDTQYF. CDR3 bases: TGTGCCACCAGCAGCGGGACTAGCAGAAGCACAGATACGCAGTATTTT.

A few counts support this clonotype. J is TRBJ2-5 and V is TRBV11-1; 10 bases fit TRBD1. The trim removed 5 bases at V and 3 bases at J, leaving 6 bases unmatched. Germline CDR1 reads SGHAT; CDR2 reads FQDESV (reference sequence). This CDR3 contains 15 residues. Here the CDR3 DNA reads TGTGCCAGCAGCAGAGGACAGGGGGTGAAAGAGACCCAGTACTTC. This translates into CASSRGQGVKETQYF.

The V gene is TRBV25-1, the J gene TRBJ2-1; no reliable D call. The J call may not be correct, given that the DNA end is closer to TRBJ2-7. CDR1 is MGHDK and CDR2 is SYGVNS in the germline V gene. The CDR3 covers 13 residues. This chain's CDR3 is CASSENCPYEQYF. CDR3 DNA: TGTGCCAGCAGTGAAAATTGCCCCTACGAGCAGTACTTC.

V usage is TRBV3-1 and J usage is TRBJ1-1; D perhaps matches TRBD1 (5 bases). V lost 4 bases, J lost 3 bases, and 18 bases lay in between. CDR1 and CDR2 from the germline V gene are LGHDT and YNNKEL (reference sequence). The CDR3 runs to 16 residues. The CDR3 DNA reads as TGTGCCAGCAGCCTTAGGGGAGGGACGTCAGACACTGAAGCTTTCTTT. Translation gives CASSLRGGTSDTEAFF.

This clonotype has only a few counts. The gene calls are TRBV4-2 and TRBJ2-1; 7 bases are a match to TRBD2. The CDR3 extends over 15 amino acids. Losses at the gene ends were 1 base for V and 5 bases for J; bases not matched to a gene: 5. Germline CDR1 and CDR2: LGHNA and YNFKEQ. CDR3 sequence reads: CASSQVSAGNNEQFF. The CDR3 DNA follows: TGTGCCAGCAGCCAAGTATCAGCGGGGAACAATGAGCAGTTCTTC.

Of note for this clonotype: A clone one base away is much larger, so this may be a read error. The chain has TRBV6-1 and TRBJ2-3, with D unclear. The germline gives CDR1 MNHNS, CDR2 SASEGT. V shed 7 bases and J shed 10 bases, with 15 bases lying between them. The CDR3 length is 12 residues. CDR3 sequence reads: CASNENRAAQYF. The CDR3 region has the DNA TGTGCCAGCAATGAGAATCGGGCTGCGCAGTATTTT.

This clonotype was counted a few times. The CDR3 bases are TGCGCCAGCAGTCTGGATTTGGGCAATGAGAACACTGAAGCTTTCTTT. Amino acid sequence: CASSLDLGNENTEAFF. The chain recombines TRBV5-1 with TRBJ1-1; no reliable D call. Germline V gene data show CDR1 as SGHRS and CDR2 as YFSETQ. Trimming pared 5 bases from V and 1 base from J, leaving 18 bases between. CDR3 length: 16 amino acids.